Listed below are T cell receptor beta chains from one sample, sequenced in a study of tumor and adjacent non-tumor tissue in lung cancer. One entry per CDR3 protein, called by TCRdb with MiXCR from the multiplex PCR reads. Of 220,000 or so distinct CDR3 sequences in the sample, 70% to 75% were seen once. The sample consisted of lung tumor tissue. The receptors shown here come from a man between 60 and 75 years old with non-small cell lung cancer. Both conserved end residues are part of each CDR3. D genes are given only for firm matches. Part of the rows lack a size; the others show once, few, many or a class for expanded clones.

CDR3 length,V gene,D gene,clone size,J gene,CDR3 DNA,CDR3 protein
15,TRBV6-1,TRBD2,.,TRBJ2-1,TGTGCCAGCAGTGATGCTGCGGGAGGTCACAATGAACCGTTCTTC,CASSDAAGGHNEPFF
14,TRBV5-1,TRBD2,few,TRBJ2-5,TGCGCCAGCAGACGACTAGCGGCTGAGGAGACCCAGTACTTC,CASRRLAAEETQYF
12,TRBV20-1,.,many,TRBJ1-1,TGCAGTGCTAGAGTAGTAAACACTGAAGCTTTCTTT,CSARVVNTEAFF
13,TRBV29-1,.,.,TRBJ2-1,TGCAGCCTCCGGAACCCCATTTTCAATGAGCAGTTCTTC,CSLRNPIFNEQFF
10,TRBV29-1,.,.,TRBJ1-2,TGCAGTCTCCACCTGGGTGGCTACACCTTC,CSLHLGGYTF
14,TRBV5-6,.,.,TRBJ1-2,TGTGCCAGTTGCTCCCAGGACACTAACTATGGCTACACCTTC,CASCSQDTNYGYTF
15,TRBV29-1,.,.,TRBJ2-2,TGCAACGTCAGTGGGACGGTCGCGAACACCGGGGAACTGTTTTTT,CNVSGTVANTGELFF
16,TRBV4-3,.,.,TRBJ1-5,TGCGCCAACAGCCAAGATATCTTAGGCGGAAATCAGCCCCAGCATTTT,CANSQDILGGNQPQHF
17,TRBV6-2/TRBV6-3,TRBD2,.,TRBJ2-7,TGTGCCAGCAGTTACTCGGAGCTAGCGGGGGAAGCCTACGAGCAGTACTTC,CASSYSELAGEAYEQYF
16,TRBV24-1,.,.,TRBJ2-5,TGTGCCACCAGTGATCCATCCGGAACAGGGTACGGGACCCAGTACTTC,CATSDPSGTGYGTQYF
13,TRBV20-1,.,.,TRBJ1-6,TGCAGTGCTAGAGAGGGTAATAATTCACACCTCCACTTT,CSAREGNNSHLHF
15,TRBV20-1,.,.,TRBJ2-3,TGCAGTGCTCACAGTTGGGACGGGGCGGGAGATACGCAGTATTTT,CSAHSWDGAGDTQYF
15,TRBV11-2,TRBD1,.,TRBJ1-1,TGTGCCAGCAGCTCTAGACAGGGGCGGGAAGCTGAAGCTTTCTTT,CASSSRQGREAEAFF
14,TRBV30,.,few,TRBJ2-7,TGTGCCTGGAGTGTGGCTAGAGGACTGGGCGAGCAGTACTTC,CAWSVARGLGEQYF
13,TRBV12-3/TRBV12-4,.,.,TRBJ2-4,TGTGCCTGCATGTTAATAGGCAAAAACATTCAGTACTTC,CACMLIGKNIQYF
12,TRBV12-3/TRBV12-4,.,once,TRBJ2-1,TGTGCCAGCAGTTTAGGACACGGGGAGCAGTTCTTC,CASSLGHGEQFF
15,TRBV6-5,.,.,TRBJ1-3,TGTGCCAGCAGTCTGGGGTTTGGATCTGGAAACACCATATATTTT,CASSLGFGSGNTIYF
18,TRBV6-2/TRBV6-3,.,few,TRBJ2-3,TGTGCCAGCAGTTACGTCGTGGGGCAGGAGGGCCCGGGGAATACGCAGTATTTT,CASSYVVGQEGPGNTQYF
14,TRBV4-2,.,.,TRBJ1-1,TGTGCCAGTAGCCAAGATACCGACGGTCGGAGGGTTTTCTTT,CASSQDTDGRRVFF
17,TRBV4-3,TRBD2,.,TRBJ2-3,TGCGCCAGCAGCCAAGACCTAGCGGGAGGGCAAATAGATACGCAGTATTTT,CASSQDLAGGQIDTQYF
13,TRBV12-3/TRBV12-4,.,many,TRBJ2-1,TGTGCCAGCAGTTTACGGGGATGGGATGAGCAGTTCTTC,CASSLRGWDEQFF
14,TRBV6-6,.,.,TRBJ2-7,TGTGCCAGCAGCCCCAAGGCAGGGGCCAACGAGCAGTACTTC,CASSPKAGANEQYF
15,TRBV4-1,TRBD1,.,TRBJ1-4,TGCGCCAGAAGCCAAGAAAACAGGGGAGTCGGTATACTGTTTTTT,CARSQENRGVGILFF
12,TRBV7-9,.,.,TRBJ2-5,TGTGCCAGCAGCACCCTAGAAGAGACCCAGTACTTC,CASSTLEETQYF
15,TRBV6-2/TRBV6-3,TRBD2,many,TRBJ2-1,TGTGCCAGCAGTCACCGGGAGGCGTCCTACAATGAGCAGTTCTTC,CASSHREASYNEQFF
14,TRBV5-8,.,.,TRBJ1-2,TGTGCCAGCAGTTTGGGCGGGACCGTGTATGACTACACCTTC,CASSLGGTVYDYTF
13,TRBV11-2,TRBD1,.,TRBJ1-4,TGTGCCAGCAGCTCGATAGGGACAGTAAAACTGTCTTTT,CASSSIGTVKLSF
17,TRBV12-5,TRBD2,.,TRBJ2-3,TGTGCTAGTGGTCCCGTTCAAGCGGGAGCCGTAACAGATACGCAGTATTTT,CASGPVQAGAVTDTQYF
12,TRBV7-9,.,.,TRBJ1-2,TGTGCCAGCAGCTTAGAGTCCAGTGGCTACACCTTC,CASSLESSGYTF
15,TRBV11-3,TRBD2,.,TRBJ2-1,TGCGCCAGCAGATGGGGGACTAGCGGTTACGATGAGCAGTTCTTC,CASRWGTSGYDEQFF
12,TRBV11-3,.,once,TRBJ2-4,TGTGCCAGCAAGGGATCCACAAACATTCAGTACTTC,CASKGSTNIQYF
16,TRBV7-9,TRBD1,few,TRBJ1-6,TGTGCCAGCAGCACAGGGACAGGGACAGGCAATTCACCCCTCCACTTT,CASSTGTGTGNSPLHF
13,TRBV11-2,.,once,TRBJ2-5,TGTGCCAGCGGCTTAGGTCAGAAAGAGACCCATTATTTC,CASGLGQKETHYF
17,TRBV20-1,TRBD2,few,TRBJ2-7,TGCAGTGCTAGAGATCCGGGCGGGAGGGCCGGGATCTACGAGCAGTACTTC,CSARDPGGRAGIYEQYF
13,TRBV12-3/TRBV12-4,.,.,TRBJ2-3,TGTGCCAGCAGTTCCGGGGCGGCGGATATGCAGTATTTT,CASSSGAADMQYF
14,TRBV29-1,.,.,TRBJ2-3,TGCAGCGTTGAGAAGGGTATTAGCACAGATACACAGTATTTT,CSVEKGISTDTQYF
13,TRBV6-5,.,.,TRBJ2-1,TGTGTCAGCAATCGTGTAGAGAACAATAAGCAGTTCTTC,CVSNRVENNKQFF
15,TRBV12-3/TRBV12-4,TRBD2,.,TRBJ2-3,TGTACCAGCACCCAGACTAGCGCTCGCACAGATACGCAGTATTTT,CTSTQTSARTDTQYF
14,TRBV6-5,.,.,TRBJ1-3,TGTGCCAGTAGTTACGACGGAACTGGAATCACCATATATTTT,CASSYDGTGITIYF
14,TRBV20-1,.,once,TRBJ1-2,TGCAGTGCTAGCTCGGCCCGGGGAGACCATGCCTACACCTTC,CSASSARGDHAYTF
14,TRBV11-2,.,once,TRBJ1-2,TGCGCCAGCAGCTCCCATATTGACAGCTATGGCTACACCTTC,CASSSHIDSYGYTF
16,TRBV20-1,TRBD1,.,TRBJ1-2,TGCAGTGCTAGAGATCCCCGTGGACAGGATAACTATGGCTACACCTTC,CSARDPRGQDNYGYTF
15,TRBV6-1,TRBD2,.,TRBJ2-3,TGTGCCATCAGGCCGGGTGACGGGAGGAAAGATACGCAGTATTTT,CAIRPGDGRKDTQYF
14,TRBV11-2,TRBD2,.,TRBJ2-3,TGTGCCAGCAAACTAGCGGGATTAACAGATACGCAGTATTTT,CASKLAGLTDTQYF
12,TRBV20-1,.,many,TRBJ1-1,TGCAGTGCTGTCGGGGATAGCGCTGAAGCTTTCTTT,CSAVGDSAEAFF
15,TRBV7-2,TRBD2,many,TRBJ2-4,TGTGCCAGCAGCCGGACTAGCGGGAGCGAAAACATTCAGTACTTC,CASSRTSGSENIQYF
15,TRBV5-4,TRBD2,.,TRBJ2-2,TGTGCCAGCCGCCCGAGACTAGCCAACACCGGGGAGCTGTTTTTT,CASRPRLANTGELFF
14,TRBV11-3,.,.,TRBJ1-6,TGTGCCAGCACCCGGACGACGGGAGATTCAGCCCTCCACTTT,CASTRTTGDSALHF
14,TRBV12-3/TRBV12-4,.,.,TRBJ1-5,TGTGCCAGCAGTGTAGGGAGGGGTGGTCAGCCCCAGCATTTT,CASSVGRGGQPQHF
14,TRBV11-3,.,.,TRBJ1-1,TGTGCCAGCAACTTAAGGGAACCCAACACTGAAGCTTTCTTT,CASNLREPNTEAFF
15,TRBV7-9,.,.,TRBJ1-3,TGTGCCAGCGGCTCCAAGTGGGGAGCTGGAAACACCATATATTTT,CASGSKWGAGNTIYF
15,TRBV6-5,.,once,TRBJ2-7,TGTGTCAGCAGTTATCAGGCAGGAGTCTCCTACGAGCAGTACTTC,CVSSYQAGVSYEQYF
17,TRBV20-1,.,.,TRBJ1-1,TGCATTGCTAGCGGGGGCGCGAAGATAACCAGGAACACTGAAGCTTTCTTT,CIASGGAKITRNTEAFF